The rows below give T cell receptor beta chains drawn from one sample of a study of identical twins. TCRdb re-called the 5' RACE reads through MiXCR, storing one row per CDR3 protein. Altogether more than 1.5 million distinct CDR3 sequences are present, more than 30% being singletons, with the ten largest covering about 0.27%. Sequencing input: cord blood. The receptors here all came from a newborn girl in good health. Each CDR3 is given with its conserved first and last residue. A D gene is named only where the DNA matches it firmly. A row's size may be missing; if present it is once, few, many or a size class.

V gene	clone size	J gene	D gene	CDR3 protein	CDR3 DNA
TRBV6-5	-	TRBJ1-6	-	CASRRHRVYSPLHF	TGTGCCAGCAGACGCCACAGGGTTTATTCACCCCTCCACTTT
TRBV6-6	-	TRBJ1-2	TRBD1	CASSLGTGDRGYTF	TGTGCCAGCAGCCTTGGGACAGGGGACCGGGGCTACACCTTC
TRBV6-2/TRBV6-3	-	TRBJ2-1	TRBD2	CASSSGLAPTYNEQFF	TGTGCCAGCAGTTCGGGACTAGCCCCCACCTACAATGAGCAGTTCTTC
TRBV7-6	-	TRBJ2-7	TRBD1	CASSLARDRVSHEQYF	TGTGCCAGCAGCTTAGCCCGGGACAGGGTTTCCCACGAGCAGTACTTC
TRBV20-1	-	TRBJ2-7	-	CSARDGRGSYNEQYF	TGCAGTGCTAGAGATGGACGGGGGAGCTACAATGAGCAGTACTTC
TRBV5-1	-	TRBJ2-1	TRBD1	CASSLAAGGAYNEQFF	TGCGCCAGCAGCTTGGCCGCAGGGGGAGCATACAATGAGCAGTTCTTC
TRBV12-3/TRBV12-4	-	TRBJ1-4	-	CASSPAEGEKLFF	TGTGCCAGCAGTCCCGCGGAGGGTGAAAAACTGTTTTTT
TRBV28	-	TRBJ1-4	TRBD1	CATSVRQGTNEKLFF	TGTGCCACCTCAGTCAGACAGGGGACTAATGAAAAACTGTTTTTT
TRBV21-1	-	TRBJ2-1	-	CASSKEAGGTSRLLQETQFF	TGTGCCAGCAGCAAAGAAGCCGGGGGGACTAGCCGCCTTCTTCAAGAGACCCAGTTCTTC
TRBV5-1	-	TRBJ1-2	TRBD1	CASRPGQLLYGYTF	TGCGCCAGCAGACCGGGACAGCTTCTCTATGGCTACACCTTC
TRBV15	-	TRBJ2-7	-	CATSGDRGSYEQYF	TGTGCCACCAGCGGAGATCGGGGCTCCTACGAGCAGTACTTC
TRBV2	-	TRBJ1-2	-	CASWGEFLSYGYTF	TGTGCCAGCTGGGGGGAGTTCCTGAGCTATGGCTACACCTTC
TRBV6-1	-	TRBJ2-7	-	CASSEAGDTYEQYF	TGTGCCAGCAGTGAAGCGGGGGACACTTACGAGCAGTACTTC
TRBV4-1	many	TRBJ2-7	-	CASSQEGSGSSYEQYF	TGCGCCAGCAGCCAAGAAGGTAGCGGCAGCTCCTACGAGCAGTACTTC
TRBV6-6	few	TRBJ1-6	-	CASSYSGSYNSPLHF	TGTGCCAGCAGTTACTCGGGCTCCTATAATTCACCCCTCCACTTT
TRBV5-1	-	TRBJ2-7	-	CASSLVGTGSNEQYF	TGCGCCAGCAGCTTGGTTGGGACTGGCTCCAATGAGCAGTACTTC
TRBV28	-	TRBJ2-3	-	CASSLQGLDTQYF	TGTGCCAGCAGTTTACAGGGTCTAGATACGCAGTATTTT
TRBV29-1	-	TRBJ2-3	-	CSVGRLLTDTQYF	TGCAGCGTTGGTCGGCTGCTCACAGATACGCAGTATTTT
TRBV10-3	-	TRBJ2-7	TRBD2	CAISASSGRRRYDEQYF	TGTGCCATCAGTGCGTCTAGCGGGAGAAGAAGGTACGATGAGCAGTACTTC
TRBV20-1	-	TRBJ2-3	TRBD2	CSASFLSAGGVFTTDTQYF	TGCAGTGCGAGCTTTCTCTCTGCGGGAGGGGTCTTCACGACAGATACGCAGTATTTT
TRBV28	-	TRBJ2-2	-	CASSLGWGVPNTGELFF	TGTGCCAGCAGTTTAGGGTGGGGGGTCCCCAACACCGGGGAGCTGTTTTTT
TRBV4-2	few	TRBJ1-1	-	CASSQDSAGLGGTEAFF	TGTGCCAGCAGCCAAGATTCCGCGGGGTTGGGGGGTACTGAAGCTTTCTTT
TRBV10-3	-	TRBJ2-3	TRBD2	CAISGGSGRTTDTQYF	TGTGCCATCAGTGGAGGTAGCGGGAGGACCACAGATACGCAGTATTTT
TRBV20-1	-	TRBJ2-5	-	CSARGGGGETQYF	TGCAGTGCTAGAGGGGGAGGTGGGGAGACCCAGTACTTC
TRBV25-1	-	TRBJ2-1	TRBD2	CASSESSGSPSSYNEQFF	TGTGCCAGCAGTGAATCTAGCGGGAGTCCCTCCTCCTACAATGAGCAGTTCTTC
TRBV20-1	few	TRBJ2-7	-	CSATLDNSYEQYF	TGCAGTGCTACCTTGGACAACTCCTACGAGCAGTACTTC
TRBV5-1	many	TRBJ2-3	TRBD2	CASNRLAGKAGTDTQYF	TGCGCCAGCAACAGACTAGCGGGAAAAGCCGGCACAGATACGCAGTATTTT
TRBV30	-	TRBJ2-3	TRBD2	CASDPHGGDTQYF	TGTGCCTCGGACCCCCACGGGGGGGATACGCAGTATTTT
TRBV20-1	-	TRBJ2-1	-	CSARDVAVSYNEQFF	TGCAGTGCTAGAGATGTAGCGGTCTCCTACAATGAGCAGTTCTTC
TRBV10-3	few	TRBJ1-2	TRBD1	CAISPQQGAEGYTF	TGTGCCATCAGTCCCCAACAGGGGGCTGAGGGCTACACCTTC
TRBV12-3/TRBV12-4	-	TRBJ1-5	-	CASSPTLRYQPQHF	TGTGCCAGCAGCCCGACCCTGAGGTACCAGCCCCAGCATTTT
TRBV10-3	-	TRBJ1-1	-	CAIKEQAMNTEAFF	TGTGCCATCAAGGAACAGGCCATGAACACTGAAGCTTTCTTT
TRBV28	-	TRBJ2-1	-	CASSFNRGTRRRSGRFVNEQFF	TGTGCCAGCAGTTTTAACAGGGGGACGAGACGTAGAAGCGGGAGGTTTGTTAATGAGCAGTTCTTC
TRBV28	-	TRBJ2-1	TRBD2	CASSLRGMSGIGEQFF	TGTGCCAGCAGTTTGAGAGGGATGAGCGGGATAGGGGAGCAGTTCTTC
TRBV10-3	-	TRBJ2-7	-	CAISESLVYEQYF	TGTGCCATCAGTGAGTCGCTAGTCTACGAGCAGTACTTC
TRBV5-1	-	TRBJ1-1	-	CASSPLEHAEAFF	TGCGCCAGCAGCCCCCTGGAACACGCGGAAGCTTTCTTT
TRBV20-1	-	TRBJ2-6	TRBD1	CSASDRAGGANVLTF	TGCAGTGCTAGCGACAGGGCAGGTGGGGCCAACGTCCTGACTTTC
TRBV27	-	TRBJ1-6	-	CASSSIRTSPLHF	TGTGCCAGCAGTTCCATCCGGACATCACCCCTCCACTTT
TRBV5-6	-	TRBJ1-2	-	CASSLAGESGYTF	TGTGCCAGCAGCTTGGCAGGGGAGAGTGGCTACACCTTC
TRBV14	few	TRBJ2-4	-	CASSRGGSIAKNIQYF	TGTGCCAGCAGCCGGGGCGGTTCTATAGCCAAAAACATTCAGTACTTC
TRBV29-1	-	TRBJ2-3	-	CSVRTQRLSTDTQYF	TGCAGCGTTCGGACACAGCGCCTTAGCACAGATACGCAGTATTTT
TRBV20-1	few	TRBJ2-3	TRBD2	CSAREALYSDTQYF	TGCAGTGCGCGGGAGGCACTATATTCAGATACGCAGTATTTT
TRBV20-1	-	TRBJ1-6	-	CSAIRQSSYNSPLHF	TGCAGTGCTATACGACAGAGCTCCTATAATTCACCCCTCCACTTT
TRBV20-1	few	TRBJ2-7	-	CSAPPPLDSYEQYF	TGCAGTGCTCCTCCCCCACTAGATTCCTACGAGCAGTACTTC
TRBV10-3	once	TRBJ2-3	TRBD2	CAISEIERGDDTQYF	TGTGCCATCAGTGAGATCGAGCGGGGGGACGATACGCAGTATTTT
TRBV12-3/TRBV12-4	few	TRBJ1-4	-	CASSSAYYPGASSEKLFF	TGTGCCAGCAGTTCAGCCTATTATCCGGGGGCAAGTAGTGAAAAACTGTTTTTT
TRBV12-3/TRBV12-4	-	TRBJ2-6	-	CASSLGPPGANVLTF	TGTGCCAGCAGTTTGGGTCCTCCGGGGGCCAACGTCCTGACTTTC